A selection of T cell receptor beta chains follows, all from one sample in a study of T cell responses to AZD1222 COVID-19 vaccine. Generated by immunoSEQ multiplex PCR, the TCRdb table keeps only in-frame clones and is missing some. The repertoire holds 150,000 to 200,000 clones, about nine tenths seen once, with 2.5% to 3% in the top ten. This material consisted of peripheral blood, taken on day 0 of MenACWY control vaccination. The receptors here all came from an adult in good health. CDR3s include the opening cysteine and the closing phenylalanine or tryptophan. The D gene is left open where the match is weak. Size tells how often a clone was seen (once, few, many) or the class of an expanded clone, and some rows leave it out.

V	J	size	D	CDR3
TRBV5-5	TRBJ1-5	once	-	CASSPDLGQPQHF
TRBV12-3/TRBV12-4	TRBJ2-3	once	-	CASKGVTDTQYF
TRBV7-6	TRBJ2-2	-	-	CASSSLWPGELFF
TRBV19	TRBJ2-2	-	-	CASSSTGIGELFF
TRBV10-2	TRBJ1-1	-	TRBD1	CATRDRESEAFF
TRBV6-1	TRBJ1-1	-	-	CASSERQNTEAFF
TRBV6-5	TRBJ1-1	-	TRBD1	CASVDRGGLNTEAFF
TRBV4-1	TRBJ2-6	-	TRBD1	CASSHLDRAGGANVLTF
TRBV30	TRBJ1-2	-	-	CAWTSDRYGYTF
TRBV12-3/TRBV12-4	TRBJ2-5	-	-	CASSRGGETQYF
TRBV3-1/TRBV3-2	TRBJ1-1	once	-	CASSQDSGLEAFF
TRBV10-3	TRBJ1-3	-	-	CAISESFPHSGNTIYF
TRBV4-1	TRBJ1-3	-	-	CASSPPGAGTGTIYF
TRBV5-1	TRBJ1-4	few	-	CASSLGDSSGEKLFF
TRBV27	TRBJ1-2	-	-	CASSFTGGYYGYTF
TRBV18	TRBJ2-7	-	TRBD1	CASSSGTGSYEQYF
TRBV14	TRBJ1-2	-	-	CASSQDHGYGYTF
TRBV6-1	TRBJ2-7	-	-	CASSDRGGGYEQYF
TRBV5-1	TRBJ2-2	few	-	CASNTGPNTGELFF
TRBV7-6	TRBJ2-1	-	TRBD2	CASSLEAAGADNEQFF
TRBV28	TRBJ1-1	-	TRBD1	CATGTGTTEAFF
TRBV5-6	TRBJ1-2	-	TRBD1	CASSFDLTGGYGYTF
TRBV3-1/TRBV3-2	TRBJ2-7	-	TRBD2	CASSQDIGAGAYEQYF
TRBV6-1	TRBJ1-1	once	-	CASSEGGRAFF
TRBV28	TRBJ2-1	-	-	CASNGRQGFNEQFF
TRBV5-1	TRBJ1-5	-	-	CASSPGITYSNQPQHF
TRBV2	TRBJ2-7	-	-	CASSEGTLGQYF
TRBV15	TRBJ2-3	once	-	CATSSISTDTQYF
TRBV7-3	TRBJ2-5	-	TRBD1	CASSLNPGQGQETQYF
TRBV7-9	TRBJ2-7	few	TRBD1	CASSLGGQGGEQYF
TRBV18	TRBJ2-7	few	TRBD1	CASSYDRVSYEQYF
TRBV5-1	TRBJ2-5	once	-	CASSLGGGAETQYF
TRBV28	TRBJ2-2	-	TRBD2	CASSLLADKNTGELFF
TRBV3-1/TRBV3-2	TRBJ2-7	-	-	CASGGNYEQYF
TRBV6-1	TRBJ2-3	few	-	CASSDGRDTDTQYF
TRBV6-2/TRBV6-3	TRBJ1-5	-	-	CASSFRENQPQHF
TRBV12-3/TRBV12-4	TRBJ1-1	-	-	CASSITGNTEAFF
TRBV7-2	TRBJ2-7	few	-	CASSLDGGLYEQYF
TRBV10-3	TRBJ1-4	-	TRBD1	CAIKGTVDEKLFF
TRBV19	TRBJ2-3	-	-	CASSPGLTGTDTQYF
TRBV6-5	TRBJ1-2	-	TRBD1	CASIPPGQGAYGYTF
TRBV5-4	TRBJ2-3	-	-	CASSLRGAVSSTDTQYF
TRBV30	TRBJ1-1	once	-	CAWSLIRGGTEAFF
TRBV18	TRBJ1-3	-	TRBD1	CASSPGQGPFSGNTIYF
TRBV6-5	TRBJ1-3	-	-	CASSYSGRGTGNTIYF
TRBV7-8	TRBJ1-6	-	TRBD1	CASSWDSRSSYNSPLHF
TRBV7-9	TRBJ2-2	-	TRBD1	CASSGGQGLITNTGELFF
TRBV6-5	TRBJ2-7	-	-	CASSYVSGREYF
TRBV29-1	TRBJ1-1	-	-	CSVESTEAFF
TRBV7-9	TRBJ1-2	-	-	CASSLALEDYGYTF
TRBV18	TRBJ1-6	few	-	CASSPWDGNSPLHF
TRBV25-1	TRBJ2-5	-	-	CASSELASQETQYF
TRBV27	TRBJ1-1	-	-	CASSLSGGQMNTEAFF
TRBV30	TRBJ1-4	-	-	CASQWAFNEKLFF
TRBV7-9	TRBJ2-1	once	-	CASSIQDGLGQFF